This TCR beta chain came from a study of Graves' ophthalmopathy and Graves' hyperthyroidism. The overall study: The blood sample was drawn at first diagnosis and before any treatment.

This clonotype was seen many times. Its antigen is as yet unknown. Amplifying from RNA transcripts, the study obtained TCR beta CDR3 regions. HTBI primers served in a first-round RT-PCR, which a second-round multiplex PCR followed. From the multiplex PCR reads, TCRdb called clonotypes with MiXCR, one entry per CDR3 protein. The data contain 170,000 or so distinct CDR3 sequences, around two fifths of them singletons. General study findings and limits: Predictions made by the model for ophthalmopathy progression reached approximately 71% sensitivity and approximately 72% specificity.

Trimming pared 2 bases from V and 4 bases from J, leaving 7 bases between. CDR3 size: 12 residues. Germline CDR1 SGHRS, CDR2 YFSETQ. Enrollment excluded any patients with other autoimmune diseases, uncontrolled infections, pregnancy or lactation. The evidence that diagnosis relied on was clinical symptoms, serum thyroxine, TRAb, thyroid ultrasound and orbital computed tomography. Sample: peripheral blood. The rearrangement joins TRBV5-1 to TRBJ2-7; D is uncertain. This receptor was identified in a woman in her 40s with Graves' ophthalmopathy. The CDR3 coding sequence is TGCGCCAGCAGCTTTCCCTTATACGAGCAGTACTTC. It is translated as CASSFPLYEQYF.